Presented here are 7 T cell receptor beta chains from one specimen sequenced in a study of early stage breast cancer tumors. Produced via immunoSEQ multiplex PCR; TCRdb's table is partial and in-frame only. Here the sample spans roughly 25,000 clones, approximately 67% being singletons. The sample taken for sequencing was breast tumor tissue. Every receptor here comes from a person aged 55 to 75 with breast cancer.

By its share, this clone is medium-sized. The V and J genes are TRBV18 and TRBJ1-4; tentatively, D is TRBD1 (6 bases). This CDR3 spans 15 amino acids. V lost 6 bases, J lost 0 bases, and 11 bases lay in between. Germline assignment: CDR1 KGHSH and CDR2 LQKENI. The CDR3 reads CASSRDIPTNEKLFF. In nucleotides, the CDR3 is TGTGCCAGCTCCCGGGACATTCCAACTAATGAAAAACTGTTTTTT.

J is TRBJ2-3 and V is TRBV13; TRBD2 matches 7 bases. The CDR3 extends over 17 amino acids. Germline V gene sequence: CDR1 PRHDT, CDR2 FYEKMQ (reference sequence). The ends lost 2 bases at V and 1 base at J; junction bases unmatched: 9. The CDR3: CASSLSGWGGGTDTQYF. Here the CDR3 DNA reads TGTGCCAGCAGCTTATCCGGGTGGGGGGGTGGCACAGATACGCAGTATTTT.

The V and J genes are TRBV6-5 and TRBJ1-2; 8 bases fit TRBD1. The CDR3 runs 12 residues. Unmatched junction bases numbered 5, after V lost 6 bases and J lost 8 bases. The germline CDR1 and CDR2 sequences are MNHEY and SVGAGI. For the CDR3, the DNA is TGTGCCAGCAGCCTGACAGGGGACGGCTACACCTTC. Translating it yields CASSLTGDGYTF.

This clone has only a few counts. The V and J genes are TRBV4-2 and TRBJ2-7, with D perhaps TRBD1 (6 bases). V lost 2 bases to trimming and J lost 3 bases, with 8 bases between them. The CDR3 is 13 amino acids. Per the germline V gene, CDR1 is LGHNA and CDR2 is YNFKEQ. The CDR3 coding sequence is TGTGCCAGCAGCCAAACAGGGAACTACGAGCAGTACTTC. Its protein product is CASSQTGNYEQYF.

The gene calls are TRBV7-8 and TRBJ1-1; a weak D match, TRBD1 (6 bases). The germline V and J ends were trimmed by 0 bases and 10 bases, with 9 bases remaining between them. The CDR3 has 12 residues. In germline, CDR1 is SGHVS, CDR2 FQNEAQ. The CDR3 coding sequence is TGTGCCAGCAGCTTAGCGTTACAGGGAGCTTTCTTT. This gives the protein CASSLALQGAFF.

The V and J genes are TRBV9 and TRBJ2-1; D is possibly TRBD2 (6 bases). The V end lost 4 bases, the J end lost 6 bases, and 11 bases lay between the germline ends. This CDR3 is built from 13 residues. Germline CDR1 is SGDLS and CDR2 is YYNGEE. In DNA, the CDR3 is TGTGCCAGCAGCCGGGACTCGTCCAATGAGCAGTTCTTC. It specifies CASSRDSSNEQFF.

As DNA, the CDR3 is TGTGCCAGCAGCACCATAGCGGGAGCTACCTACAATGAGCAGTTCTTC. As protein: CASSTIAGATYNEQFF. V gene TRBV5-5 combines with J gene TRBJ2-1, with 9 nucleotides matching TRBD2. Germline V gene data show CDR1 as SGHKS and CDR2 as YYEKEE (reference sequence). The trim removed 4 bases at V and 2 bases at J, leaving 7 bases unmatched. The CDR3 totals 16 residues.